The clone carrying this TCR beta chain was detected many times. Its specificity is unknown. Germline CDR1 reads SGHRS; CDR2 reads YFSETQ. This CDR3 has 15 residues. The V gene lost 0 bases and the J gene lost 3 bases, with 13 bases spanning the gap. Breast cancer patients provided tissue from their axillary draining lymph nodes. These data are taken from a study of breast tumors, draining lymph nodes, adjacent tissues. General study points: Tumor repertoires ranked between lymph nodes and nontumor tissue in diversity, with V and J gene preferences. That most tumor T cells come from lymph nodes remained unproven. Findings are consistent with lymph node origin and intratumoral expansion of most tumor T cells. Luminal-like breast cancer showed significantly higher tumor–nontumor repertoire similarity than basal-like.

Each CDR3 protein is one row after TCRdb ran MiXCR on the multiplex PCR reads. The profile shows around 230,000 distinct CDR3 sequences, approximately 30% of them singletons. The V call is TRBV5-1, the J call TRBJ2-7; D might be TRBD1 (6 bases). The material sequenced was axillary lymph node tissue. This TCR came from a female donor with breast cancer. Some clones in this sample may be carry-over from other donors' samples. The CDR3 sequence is CASSLVAGEIYEQYF. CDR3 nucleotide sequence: TGCGCCAGCAGCTTGGTGGCAGGGGAAATCTACGAGCAGTACTTC.